These 29 T cell receptor beta chains share one sample of origin, sequenced in a study of blood T cell repertoires in COVID-19. Using immunoSEQ multiplex PCR, the repertoire was profiled, and TCRdb retains in-frame clones only, with some absent. The table includes 100,000 or so clones, over 80% detected once. Specimen: peripheral blood. The origin of the receptors is a woman in her sixties or seventies with active or convalescent COVID-19.

This rearrangement joins TRBV7-8 to TRBJ1-5; the D is unclear. Germline V CDR1 and CDR2: SGHVS, FQNEAQ. The length of the CDR3 is 17 residues. V was trimmed by 5 bases and J by 5 bases, leaving 22 bases between them. As DNA, the CDR3 is TGTGCCAGCAGCGCGAGCGGGGTCTCGGGTTTATATCAGCCCCAGCATTTT. This translates into CASSASGVSGLYQPQHF.

V is TRBV12-3 or TRBV12-4 and J is TRBJ2-3; D call uncertain. Trimming took 4 bases from V and 4 from J, leaving 3 bases between them. CDR3 size: 11 residues. In nucleotides, the CDR3 is TGTGCCAGCAGTTCGTCAGATACGCAGTATTTT. Protein: CASSSSDTQYF.

The chain has TRBV11-2 and TRBJ2-2; D gene unclear. CDR1 SGHAT and CDR2 FQNNGV come from the germline V gene. V was cut by 6 bases and J by 2 bases, with 7 bases left in between. The CDR3 has 13 amino acids. Here the CDR3 reads CASSTHNTGELFF. DNA for the CDR3: TGTGCCAGCAGTACTCATAACACCGGGGAGCTGTTTTTT. Using reference TRBV11-2 and TRBJ2-2 for the parts outside the CDR3, the full variable domain is EAGVAQSPRYKIIEKRQSVAFWCNPISGHATLYWYQQILGQGPKLLIQFQNNGVVDDSQLPKDRFSAERLKGVDSTLKIQPAKLEDSAVYLCASSTHNTGELFFGEGSRLTVL.

This clone was seen a single time. CDR3 in DNA: TGTGCCAGCAGCATACATGCCGATGAAAAACTGTTTTTT. This gives the protein CASSIHADEKLFF. The chain joins TRBV7-9 to TRBJ1-4; no definite D call. V lost 5 bases, J lost 6 bases, and 10 bases lay in between. CDR1 is SEHNR and CDR2 is FQNEAQ in the germline V gene (reference sequence). The CDR3 is made up of 13 amino acids.

The V call is TRBV28, the J call TRBJ1-3, with a tentative D call TRBD1 (6 bases). Germline CDR1 reads MDHEN; CDR2 reads SYDVKM. V lost 10 bases and J lost 4, with 23 bases in between. CDR3 length: 16 amino acids. CDR3 nucleotide sequence: TGTGCCACCGCCGTACAGGGTTCGAATCGAGGAAACACCATATATTTT. This gives the protein CATAVQGSNRGNTIYF.

J is TRBJ2-5 and V is TRBV5-4; TRBD1 aligns across 7 bases. Trimming took 4 bases from V and 2 from J; bases not matched to a gene: 5. CDR1 SGHNT and CDR2 YYREEE come from the germline V gene (reference sequence). The CDR3 runs 14 residues. The CDR3 DNA sequence: TGTGCCAGCAGCGACAGACAGGGACAAGAGACCCAGTACTTC. Translation: CASSDRQGQETQYF. The entire variable domain, with the rest obtained from reference TRBV5-4 and TRBJ2-5, is as follows: ETGVTQSPTHLIKTRGQQVTLRCSSQSGHNTVSWYQQALGQGPQFIFQYYREEENGRGNFPPRFSGLQFPNYSSELNVNALELDDSALYLCASSDRQGQETQYFGPGTRLLVL.

Notes on this clone: The same CDR3 also results from other DNA sequences found in this sample. CDR3 DNA sequence: TGTGCCAGCAGGGGACAGGGTGATCAGCCCCAGCATTTT. Residues: CASRGQGDQPQHF. The chain is built from TRBV12-3 or TRBV12-4 and TRBJ1-5; 9 nucleotides match TRBD1. With V trimmed by 6 bases and J by 5 bases, 2 bases remained unmatched. This CDR3 spans 13 amino acids.

The chain employs TRBV5-1 and TRBJ2-1; TRBD1 aligns across 7 bases. Per germline, CDR1 SGHRS and CDR2 YFSETQ. The CDR3 contains 14 residues. J lost 7 bases, V lost 6 bases, and 10 bases had no gene match. The CDR3 sequence: CASNPTRQGNEQFF. CDR3 sequence (DNA): TGCGCCAGCAACCCTACTAGACAGGGAAATGAGCAGTTCTTC.

Comment on this clone: Other DNA sequences in the same sample also yield this CDR3. This chain uses TRBV3-1 (or the pseudogene TRBV3-2) with TRBJ1-5; D remains unclear. With 0 bases removed from V and 4 bases from J, the gap between germline ends came to 4 bases. This CDR3 has 13 amino acids. The germline gives CDR1 LGHDT, CDR2 YNNKEL (reference sequence). CDR3 sequence (DNA): TGTGCCAGCAGCCAAGATCGGAATCAGCCCCAGCATTTT. Amino acid sequence: CASSQDRNQPQHF.

The V and J genes are TRBV12-3 or TRBV12-4 and TRBJ2-3; 12 bases line up with TRBD2. J was trimmed by 5 bases and V by 6 bases; bases with no gene match: 0. The CDR3 contains 13 residues. CDR3 DNA sequence: TGTGCCAGCAGGACTAGCGGGGGAGATACGCAGTATTTT. Amino acids: CASRTSGGDTQYF.

This clone was recorded a few times. The chain recombines TRBV25-1 with TRBJ2-7; TRBD1 matches 8 bases. V trimming: 6 bases; J trimming: 2 bases; junction bases outside the gene matches: 6. CDR3 size: 14 residues. The germline V gene encodes CDR1 MGHDK and CDR2 SYGVNS. CDR3 residues: CASRTTGATYEQYF. The CDR3 bases are TGTGCCAGCAGGACGACAGGGGCAACCTACGAGCAGTACTTC.

This chain connects TRBV29-1 to TRBJ1-1; 9 bases line up with TRBD1. The V segment lost 6 bases and the J segment 10 bases; nucleotides outside the gene matches: 12. Germline lookup yields CDR1 SQVTM and CDR2 ANQGSEA. CDR3 length: 13 residues. CDR3: CSVPGQGAHGAFF. As DNA, the CDR3 is TGCAGCGTGCCGGGACAGGGAGCTCATGGAGCTTTCTTT.

For the CDR3, the DNA is TGTGCCAGCTCACCTTGGGACAGGGGGTCAACGAACACCGGGGAGCTGTTTTTT. Translation gives CASSPWDRGSTNTGELFF. V is TRBV18 and J is TRBJ2-2, with 11 positions matching TRBD1. The CDR3 is 18 residues long. J gave up 0 bases and V 3 bases, and 6 bases lay outside the gene matches. Germline CDR1 KGHSH, CDR2 LQKENI.

The chain has TRBV6-6 and TRBJ1-1, with D perhaps matching TRBD1 (6 bases). The CDR3 spans 15 residues. The germline V and J ends were trimmed by 7 bases and 1 base, with 16 bases remaining between them. Per the germline V gene, CDR1 is MNHNY and CDR2 is SVGAGI (reference sequence). The chain's CDR3 is CASTYMGGANTEAFF. The CDR3 nucleotides are TGTGCCAGCACCTATATGGGGGGGGCGAACACTGAAGCTTTCTTT.

The chain couples TRBV7-9 to TRBJ1-1; D is perhaps TRBD1 (6 bases). The germline V gene has CDR1 SEHNR and CDR2 FQNEAQ (reference sequence). Trimming removed 6 bases from V and 5 bases from J, with 19 bases in between. CDR3 length equals 15 residues. CDR3: CASRHLSGDRTEAFF. The DNA for the CDR3 is TGTGCCAGCAGACATCTGTCAGGGGATAGAACTGAAGCTTTCTTT. Full variable domain (missing parts from reference TRBV7-9 and TRBJ1-1): DTGVSQNPRHKITKRGQNVTFRCDPISEHNRLYWYRQTLGQGPEFLTYFQNEAQLEKSRLLSDRFSAERPKGSFSTLEIQRTEQGDSAMYLCASRHLSGDRTEAFFGQGTRLTVV.

The rearrangement joins TRBV27 to TRBJ2-7; D call uncertain. Germline V lookup: CDR1 MNHEY, CDR2 SMNVEV (reference sequence). V dropped 6 bases and J dropped 0 bases, with 9 bases sitting between them. This CDR3 comprises 13 residues. CDR3 sequence: CASSPRSSYEQYF. As DNA, the CDR3 is TGTGCCAGCAGCCCAAGGAGCTCCTACGAGCAGTACTTC.

The V gene is TRBV5-5, the J gene TRBJ2-1; TRBD1 matches 9 bases. The CDR3 spans 14 residues. Looked up from germline, CDR1 is SGHKS and CDR2 is YYEKEE (reference sequence). With V trimmed by 4 bases and J by 7 bases, 6 bases remained unmatched. The CDR3 spells CASSQQGAVNEQFF. CDR3 sequence (DNA): TGTGCCAGCAGCCAACAGGGGGCGGTAAATGAGCAGTTCTTC. Filled out from reference TRBV5-5 and TRBJ2-1, the complete variable domain reads DAGVTQSPTHLIKTRGQQVTLRCSPISGHKSVSWYQQVLGQGPQFIFQYYEKEERGRGNFPDRFSARQFPNYSSELNVNALLLGDSALYLCASSQQGAVNEQFFGPGTRLTVL.

The CDR3 DNA sequence: TGTGCCAGCAGTGGAAGCGGGGGAGGAGAGCAGTACTTC. Its translation: CASSGSGGGEQYF. This chain links TRBV2 with TRBJ2-7; TRBD2 agrees at 8 bases. CDR1 and CDR2 from the germline V gene are SNHLY and FYNNEI. Trimming at V came to 4 bases and at J to 7 bases, leaving 6 bases not matched to a gene. The CDR3 runs to 13 residues.

The V and J genes are TRBV6-2 or TRBV6-3 and TRBJ1-1, with D tentatively TRBD1 (5 bases). Germline values: CDR1 MNHEY, CDR2 SVGEGT. The CDR3 extends over 12 amino acids. The V end was cut by 5 bases, the J end by 8 bases, with 12 bases between. This chain's CDR3 is CASSLNRQEAFF. The CDR3, as DNA: TGTGCCAGCAGTCTGAACAGACAGGAAGCTTTCTTT.

This clone has a single count. J is TRBJ1-3 and V is TRBV11-3; D ambiguous. V shed 9 bases and J shed 3 bases, with 21 bases lying between them. Germline V gene sequence: CDR1 SGHNT, CDR2 YENEEA. CDR3 length: 16 residues. CDR3 sequence reads: CARKPEARGYGNTIYF. CDR3 coding DNA: TGTGCCAGGAAACCGGAGGCGCGAGGTTATGGAAACACCATATATTTT.

This chain links TRBV4-3 with TRBJ2-1, with D possibly TRBD2 on 5 matching bases. The CDR3 is 16 amino acids. Trimming took off 0 bases at V and 1 base at J, with 10 bases between the two ends. Germline V gives CDR1 LGHNA, CDR2 YSLEER. CDR3 DNA: TGCGCCAGCAGCCAAGATTTCCGGGGATCCTACAATGAGCAGTTCTTC. Protein: CASSQDFRGSYNEQFF.

The gene calls are TRBV5-1 and TRBJ2-3; possibly TRBD1 for D (5 bases). V lost 5 bases to trimming and J lost 3 bases, with 13 bases between them. Germline loops: CDR1 SGHRS, CDR2 YFSETQ. This CDR3 has 14 residues. The CDR3 DNA reads TGCGCCAGCAGTTCGTTAGGGGTAACAGATACGCAGTATTTT. It translates to CASSSLGVTDTQYF. Looking up the rest from reference TRBV5-1 and TRBJ2-3 gives the full variable domain: KAGVTQTPRYLIKTRGQQVTLSCSPISGHRSVSWYQQTPGQGLQFLFEYFSETQRNKGNFPGRFSGRQFSNSRSEMNVSTLELGDSALYLCASSSLGVTDTQYFGPGTRLTVL.

This rearrangement joins TRBV4-2 to TRBJ2-3; 8 bases fit TRBD1. V dropped 4 bases and J dropped 3; count of bases not matched to a gene: 9. This CDR3 has 16 amino acids. The germline CDR1 and CDR2 sequences are LGHNA and YNFKEQ. CDR3 coding DNA: TGTGCCAGCAGCCCCCTAGGGCAGGGGGCAACAGATACGCAGTATTTT. Translated, it gives CASSPLGQGATDTQYF.

This chain uses TRBV5-6 with TRBJ2-3; D possibly corresponds to TRBD2 (6 bases). Germline V gene data show CDR1 as SGHDT and CDR2 as YYEEEE. The ends were cut back, 0 bases at V and 2 bases at J, with 10 bases in the middle. The CDR3 sequence is 15 residues long. This CDR3 is CASSLAGTHTDTQYF. CDR3 DNA sequence: TGTGCCAGCAGCTTGGCCGGGACTCACACAGATACGCAGTATTTT.

This chain links TRBV5-5 with TRBJ1-2; D is undetermined. CDR3 length: 14 residues. Germline CDR1 is SGHKS and CDR2 is YYEKEE (reference sequence). V dropped 5 bases and J dropped 3 bases, with 14 bases sitting between them. The CDR3 region is CASRPGLDHYGYTF. The CDR3 bases are TGTGCCAGCAGACCCGGACTCGACCACTATGGCTACACCTTC. The variable domain in full, completed from reference TRBV5-5 and TRBJ1-2, reads DAGVTQSPTHLIKTRGQQVTLRCSPISGHKSVSWYQQVLGQGPQFIFQYYEKEERGRGNFPDRFSARQFPNYSSELNVNALLLGDSALYLCASRPGLDHYGYTFGSGTRLTVV.

A few counts support this clone. The chain uses TRBV5-1 and TRBJ2-3; 7 bases match TRBD2. V lost 5 bases and J lost 1; bases outside the gene matches: 7. Germline assignment: CDR1 SGHRS and CDR2 YFSETQ. The CDR3 covers 15 residues. The CDR3 protein is CASSKDLAGTDTQYF. CDR3 coding DNA: TGCGCCAGCAGTAAGGACCTAGCGGGCACAGATACGCAGTATTTT.

The chain recombines TRBV4-3 with TRBJ2-7; 9 nucleotides match TRBD1. The length of the CDR3 is 16 residues. The V segment lost 0 bases and the J segment 6 bases; nucleotides outside the gene matches: 9. Germline CDR1 and CDR2: LGHNA and YSLEER. CDR3 bases: TGCGCCAGCAGCCAAGATCTGGGGGACAGGGCGGGCGAGCAGTACTTC. Amino acids: CASSQDLGDRAGEQYF.

The chain combines TRBV3-1 (or the pseudogene TRBV3-2) with TRBJ1-1, with D uncertain. This CDR3 has 14 amino acids. Trimming shortened V by 2 bases and J by 0 bases, and 7 bases separated the two germline ends. Germline V CDR1 and CDR2: LGHDT, YNNKEL (reference sequence). CDR3 sequence reads: CASSQNQVNTEAFF. CDR3 bases: TGTGCCAGCAGCCAAAATCAGGTGAACACTGAAGCTTTCTTT.

The V gene is TRBV6-1, the J gene TRBJ1-1; TRBD1 is a possible D gene (5 bases). V was pared by 3 bases and J by 6 bases, with 20 bases between. This CDR3 is built from 16 residues. The germline V gene encodes CDR1 MNHNS and CDR2 SASEGT. The CDR3 reads CASSDGGKGSFSEAFF. The CDR3 DNA sequence: TGTGCCAGCAGTGATGGGGGGAAGGGCTCCTTCTCTGAAGCTTTCTTT.